These T cell receptor beta chains were read from a single sample in a study of blood T cell repertoires in COVID-19. Measured with immunoSEQ multiplex PCR; TCRdb has only the in-frame clones, and not every one. The sample holds roughly 390,000 clones, around 84% seen once. Sample: peripheral blood. These receptors all stem from a young woman with acute or convalescent COVID-19. The CDR3 runs from the conserved cysteine through the conserved F or W. Each record gives: D gene, V gene, clone size, J gene, CDR3 DNA, CDR3 protein. A D gene is named only where the DNA matches it firmly. The size entry is marked missing in some rows and otherwise reads once, few, many or a size class.

>TRBD1|TRBV6-5|NA|TRBJ2-7
TGTGCCAGCGTCCGGGACAGGGGTATCTACGAGCAGTACTTC
CASVRDRGIYEQYF
>NA|TRBV25-1|NA|TRBJ2-3
TGTGCCAGTTTTCTCGGGGACATGGGGTATTTT
CASFLGDMGYF
>TRBD1|TRBV27|NA|TRBJ1-5
TGTGCCAGCGGCTCCCTACAGGGGGTAAGCAATCAGCCCCAGCATTTT
CASGSLQGVSNQPQHF
>TRBD1|TRBV7-9|NA|TRBJ1-4
TGTGCCAGCAGCCCGGGACAGGGAACTAATGAAAAACTGTTTTTT
CASSPGQGTNEKLFF
>TRBD1|TRBV5-5|once|TRBJ1-1
TGTGCCAGCAGCTTGGCCGCGGGACAGGGGGGAGCTTTCTTT
CASSLAAGQGGAFF
>NA|TRBV7-6|NA|TRBJ2-3
TGTGCCAGCAGCTCGCGGTTGCGGGGCACAGATACGCAGTATTTT
CASSSRLRGTDTQYF
>TRBD1|TRBV6-5|NA|TRBJ1-2
TGTGCCAGCAGTAATATGGGACAGGGGGCGCAGGGCTACACCTTC
CASSNMGQGAQGYTF
>NA|TRBV27|NA|TRBJ1-5
TGTGCCAGCAGTTTTAATCTTAATCAGCCCCAGCATTTT
CASSFNLNQPQHF
>NA|TRBV10-2|NA|TRBJ1-5
TGCGCCAGCAGTGAGGGGGGGGAGGGTCAGCCCCAGCATTTT
CASSEGGEGQPQHF
>TRBD1|TRBV9|NA|TRBJ1-2
TGTGCCAGCAGCCCGACAGGGGGGTCGAATGGCTACACCTTC
CASSPTGGSNGYTF
>NA|TRBV6-5|once|TRBJ1-2
TGTGCCAGCAGCCCCGGCGGCAGGGCTTACTATGGCTACACCTTC
CASSPGGRAYYGYTF
>TRBD1|TRBV11-2|NA|TRBJ1-2
TGTGCCAGCAGCCTATCCATAACCGGGACAGGGAACTATGGCTACACCTTC
CASSLSITGTGNYGYTF
>TRBD1|TRBV7-9|NA|TRBJ1-1
TGTGCCAGCAGCTTGACAGGGAGAGACACTGAAGCTTTCTTT
CASSLTGRDTEAFF
>TRBD1|TRBV6-1|NA|TRBJ2-1
TGTGCCAGCAGTGAAGACAGGGGCGCCTACAATGAGCAGTTCTTC
CASSEDRGAYNEQFF
>NA|TRBV24-1|NA|TRBJ2-1
TGTGCCACCAGTGACACAGGGTCCTACAATGAGCAGTTCTTC
CATSDTGSYNEQFF
>TRBD2|TRBV20-1|NA|TRBJ2-7
TGCAGTGCTAGTAACCCTACTAGCGGTGGTTACGAGCAGTACTTC
CSASNPTSGGYEQYF
>NA|TRBV5-1|NA|TRBJ2-7
TGCGCCAGCAGCTTGGTGGCAGGGTCAGGCGAGCAGTACTTC
CASSLVAGSGEQYF
>TRBD1|TRBV2|NA|TRBJ1-3
TGTGCCAGCAGTCCTTTGACAGGGGGAACGGGAAACACCATATATTTT
CASSPLTGGTGNTIYF
>TRBD2|TRBV2|NA|TRBJ2-7
TGTGCCAGCAGTGAGATAGCGGGCAGGCAGTACTTC
CASSEIAGRQYF
>TRBD1|TRBV24-1|NA|TRBJ2-7
TGTGCCACCAGTGAGGACAGGAACGACGTCTACGAGCAGTACTTC
CATSEDRNDVYEQYF
>TRBD1|TRBV27|few|TRBJ1-2
TGTGCCAGCAGTTTATCGTCAACGGGACAGGCTTATGGCTACACCTTC
CASSLSSTGQAYGYTF
>NA|TRBV30|NA|TRBJ1-2
TGTGCCTGGAGTGTACGCGCAGGGTCCTATGGCTACACCTTC
CAWSVRAGSYGYTF
>TRBD1|TRBV2|NA|TRBJ1-1
TGTGCCAGCAGTTTGACAGGGATGAACACTGAAGCTTTCTTT
CASSLTGMNTEAFF
>NA|TRBV12-3/TRBV12-4|once|TRBJ1-4
TGTGCCAGCAGGGCAGGGGAAAAACTGTTTTTT
CASRAGEKLFF
>TRBD1|TRBV7-2|NA|TRBJ2-6
TGTGCCAGCAGCCAGACAGGGGGCTCTGGGGCCAACGTCCTGACTTTC
CASSQTGGSGANVLTF
>TRBD2|TRBV28|NA|TRBJ2-1
TGTGCCAGCAGTTTACTAGCGGGAGGGCCAAATGAGCAGTTCTTC
CASSLLAGGPNEQFF
>TRBD2|TRBV5-1|NA|TRBJ2-1
TGCGCCAGCAGCTTCGGGACTAGGGTGCAAGGAGAGCAGTTCTTC
CASSFGTRVQGEQFF
>TRBD1|TRBV2|NA|TRBJ1-2
TGTGCCAGCACTTGGGACAGGGAAAGGACAGGCTACACCTTC
CASTWDRERTGYTF
>NA|TRBV7-2|once|TRBJ1-1
TGTGCCAGCAGCCTCGGACAGAACACTGAAGCTTTCTTT
CASSLGQNTEAFF
>TRBD1|TRBV6-6|once|TRBJ1-4
TGTGCCAGCAGGCTTACAGGGGGCGGTTCAAATGAAAAACTGTTTTTT
CASRLTGGGSNEKLFF
>NA|TRBV5-1|NA|TRBJ1-1
TGCGCCAGCAGCCAGCCAGGGGAAGGTTACACTGAAGCTTTCTTT
CASSQPGEGYTEAFF
>NA|TRBV7-9|NA|TRBJ2-7
TGTGCCAGCAGTTATTCCCCGGCTAGCCCCTCCTACGAGCAGTACTTC
CASSYSPASPSYEQYF
>TRBD1|TRBV15|few|TRBJ1-1
TGTGCCACCAGCGGCCGGGACAGGGGTTCGGCTGAAGCTTTCTTT
CATSGRDRGSAEAFF
>TRBD1|TRBV4-1|NA|TRBJ1-2
TGCGCCAGCAGCCAAATCGTCGGCGGGACAGGGTCGACCTATGGCTACACCTTC
CASSQIVGGTGSTYGYTF
>TRBD1|TRBV5-1|NA|TRBJ2-5
TGCGCCAGCAGCTTGGGGACAGGGGGTGAGACCCAGTACTTC
CASSLGTGGETQYF
>NA|TRBV9|NA|TRBJ2-7
TGTGCCAGCAGCGTAGACCCTACCTCCTACGAGCAGTACTTC
CASSVDPTSYEQYF
>TRBD1|TRBV18|NA|TRBJ1-1
TGTGCCAGCTCACCCGGACAGGGGGGTTCTCTCACTGAAGCTTTCTTT
CASSPGQGGSLTEAFF
>NA|TRBV19|once|TRBJ1-1
TGTGCCAGTAATACCGGTCGGGGGGACACTGAAGCTTTCTTT
CASNTGRGDTEAFF
>NA|TRBV7-6|NA|TRBJ2-1
TGTGCCAGCAGCTTAGTAGTCGGGACCTACAATGAGCAGTTCTTC
CASSLVVGTYNEQFF
>NA|TRBV5-1|NA|TRBJ2-7
TGCGCCAGCAGCTTGGGCAGGGGCAGCTACGAGCAGTACTTC
CASSLGRGSYEQYF
>NA|TRBV2|few|TRBJ1-2
TGTGCCAGCAAGGGGGGGGTTCATGGCTACACCTTC
CASKGGVHGYTF
>NA|TRBV19|NA|TRBJ1-5
TGTGCCAGTAGTATAATGGCGGGCAATAGCAATCAGCCCCAGCATTTT
CASSIMAGNSNQPQHF
>TRBD1|TRBV5-1|NA|TRBJ2-7
TGCGCCAGCAAAAAGACAGGGGGCGCCTACGAGCAGTACTTC
CASKKTGGAYEQYF
>TRBD1|TRBV6-6|once|TRBJ1-2
TGTGCCAGCGGCGGACAGGGGGATGGCTACACCTTC
CASGGQGDGYTF
>TRBD2|TRBV5-8|NA|TRBJ2-3
TGTGCCAGCAGCGGAATAAGGACTAGCCTCACAGATACGCAGTATTTT
CASSGIRTSLTDTQYF
>NA|TRBV29-1|few|TRBJ2-3
TGCAGCGTGGCCTCGCGGGGTAACACAGATACGCAGTATTTT
CSVASRGNTDTQYF
>TRBD1|TRBV2|NA|TRBJ2-7
TGTGCCAGCAGTCCAGGGGGCCACTACGAGCAGTACTTC
CASSPGGHYEQYF
>TRBD1|TRBV12-3/TRBV12-4|NA|TRBJ1-6
TGTGCCAGCAGCTGGGACAGGGAATCACCCCTCCACTTT
CASSWDRESPLHF
>NA|TRBV14|NA|TRBJ1-5
TGTGCCAGCAGCCCGGGGGGCAATCAGCCCCAGCATTTT
CASSPGGNQPQHF
>TRBD1|TRBV2|NA|TRBJ1-6
TGTGCCAGCAGTGACGGGACAGGGCACTCACCCCTCCACTTT
CASSDGTGHSPLHF
>TRBD1|TRBV25-1|NA|TRBJ2-7
TGTGCCAGCAGTGAAAACAGGGGCCGCGAGCAGTACTTC
CASSENRGREQYF
>NA|TRBV18|NA|TRBJ1-1
TGTGCCAGCTCCTCCGGCGGGGGCGGGAACACTGAAGCTTTCTTT
CASSSGGGGNTEAFF
>NA|TRBV19|NA|TRBJ1-2
TGTGCCAGTACCCCACAAGGGTCGGACAGTTCGTACTATGGCTACACCTTC
CASTPQGSDSSYYGYTF
>NA|TRBV9|NA|TRBJ1-2
TGTGCCAGCAGCGGAGGACACCCGCGCATAAATGGAGTCTATGGCTACACCTTC
CASSGGHPRINGVYGYTF
>NA|TRBV7-3|NA|TRBJ2-1
TGTGCCAGCAGCTTAGGACTTTACAATGAGCAGTTCTTC
CASSLGLYNEQFF
>TRBD1|TRBV4-1|NA|TRBJ1-2
TGCGCCAGCAGCCAAGAGCCGACCCGGGACAGCGTCTATGGCTACACCTTC
CASSQEPTRDSVYGYTF
>NA|TRBV6-5|NA|TRBJ2-1
TGTGCCAGCAGTTACTCTAGCGGAAGGTCCTACAATGAGCAGTTCTTC
CASSYSSGRSYNEQFF